The entry that follows covers one T cell receptor beta chain sequence. This sample stems from a study of T cells expressing NK-cell markers. Turning to the study itself: One of eight sequenced donors was HCMV-seronegative; the other seven were seropositive.

TCRdb re-called the 5' RACE reads; one entry per CDR3 protein, DNA not given. There are hundreds of thousands of distinct CDR3 sequences in the sample, with around 3.3% held by the top ten. The CDR3 has 13 residues. Germline-derived CDR1 and CDR2 are SNHLY and FYNNEI. Sequencing used blood T cells: a sorted CD56 or NKG2C T cell subset, CD4+ or CD8+ T cells, or bulk PBMC T cells (not recorded which). The rearrangement uses TRBV2 and TRBJ1-4. The sequence was collected from a man between 18 and 29 years old in good health. CDR3 protein: CASTPGPAGKLFF.